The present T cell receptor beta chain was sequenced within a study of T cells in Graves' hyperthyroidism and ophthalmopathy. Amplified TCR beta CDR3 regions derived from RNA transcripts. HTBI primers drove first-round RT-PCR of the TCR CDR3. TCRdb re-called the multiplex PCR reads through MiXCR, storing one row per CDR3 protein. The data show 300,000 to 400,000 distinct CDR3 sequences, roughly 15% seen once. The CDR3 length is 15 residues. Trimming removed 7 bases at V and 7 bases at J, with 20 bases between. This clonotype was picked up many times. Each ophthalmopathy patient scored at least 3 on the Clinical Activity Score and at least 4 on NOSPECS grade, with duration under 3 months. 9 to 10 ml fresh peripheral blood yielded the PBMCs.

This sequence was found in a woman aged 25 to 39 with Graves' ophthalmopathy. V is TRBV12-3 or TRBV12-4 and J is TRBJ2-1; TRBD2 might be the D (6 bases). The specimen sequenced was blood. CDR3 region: CASTITGVRRNEQFF. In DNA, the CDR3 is TGTGCCAGCACCATAACGGGGGTTAGGAGGAATGAGCAGTTCTTC.